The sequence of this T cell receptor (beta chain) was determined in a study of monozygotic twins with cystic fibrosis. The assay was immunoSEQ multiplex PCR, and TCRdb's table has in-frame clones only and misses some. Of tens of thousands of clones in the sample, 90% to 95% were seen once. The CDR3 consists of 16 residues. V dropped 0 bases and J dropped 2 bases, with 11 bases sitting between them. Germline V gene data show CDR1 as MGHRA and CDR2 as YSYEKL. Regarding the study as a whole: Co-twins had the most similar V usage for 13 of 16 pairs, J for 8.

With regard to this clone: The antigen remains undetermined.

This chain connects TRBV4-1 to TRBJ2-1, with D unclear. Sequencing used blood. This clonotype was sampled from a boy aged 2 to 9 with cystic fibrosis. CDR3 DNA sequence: TGCGCCAGCAGCCAAGAGCGCATTAAGCCCTACAATGAGCAGTTCTTC. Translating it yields CASSQERIKPYNEQFF.